The clone carrying this TCR beta chain has more than one count but fewer than ten. The germline gives CDR1 KGHSH, CDR2 LQKENI. This CDR3 is built from 15 residues. The V and J ends lost 1 base and 8 bases respectively, with 17 bases between them. The data are from a study of blood T cell repertoires in COVID-19. As originally analysed: Amplified reference gene primers provided the basis for estimating nucleated cell counts. Sequencing was performed with immunoSEQ multiplex PCR; in TCRdb, only in-frame clones are kept and a portion is missing. D and trimming come from the DNA, and the V and J calls and clone size come from that table. The table records approximately 170,000 clones, roughly four fifths of them present only once.

Sequences were obtained from peripheral blood. The receptor was derived from a human donor in a cohort sampled during active COVID-19. This chain joins TRBV18 and TRBJ1-2; possible D gene TRBD1, 6 bases. The CDR3: CASSPRQGPPDGYTF. Here the CDR3 DNA reads TGTGCCAGCTCACCACGCCAGGGGCCTCCTGACGGCTACACCTTC.